These 21 T cell receptor beta chains were sequenced from one sample in a study of cytomegalovirus exposure and HLA in healthy donors. Primers for the PCR totalled 60 Vbeta and 13 Jbeta. Assay: immunoSEQ multiplex PCR; the TCRdb copy retains only in-frame clones and omits some. The sample records approximately 100,000 clones, more than 75% being singletons. The sample consisted of PBMCs. The source is a human donor in good health.

J is TRBJ1-1 and V is TRBV5-1; 8 bases match TRBD1. CDR3 length equals 14 residues. Germline V lookup: CDR1 SGHRS, CDR2 YFSETQ. The V and J ends lost 7 bases and 1 base, in that order; junction bases with no gene match: 6. In DNA form, the CDR3 reads TGCGCCAGCGCTCAGGGACAGGCGAACACTGAAGCTTTCTTT. Protein: CASAQGQANTEAFF.

Only a few counts were recorded for this clone. The genes are TRBV6-6 and TRBJ2-7; 9 nucleotides align to TRBD1. The V gene end was trimmed by 1 base and the J gene end by 0 bases; junction bases not matched to a gene: 4. Germline assignment: CDR1 MNHNY and CDR2 SVGAGI (reference sequence). The CDR3 spans 16 residues. The CDR3 loop is CASSYWGQGNSYEQYF. The CDR3 DNA sequence: TGTGCCAGCAGTTACTGGGGACAGGGTAACTCCTACGAGCAGTACTTC.

The rearrangement links TRBV18 to TRBJ1-1; the match to TRBD1 covers 8 bases. The CDR3 is 15 amino acids. The V gene end was trimmed by 3 bases and the J gene end by 5 bases; junction bases not matched to a gene: 8. The V gene's germline CDR1 is KGHSH and CDR2 LQKENI. In DNA, the CDR3 is TGTGCCAGCTCACCCCCGACAGGGGATCGTACTGAAGCTTTCTTT. Translating gives CASSPPTGDRTEAFF.

The chain carries TRBV18 and TRBJ1-4; 10 bases match TRBD1. J was trimmed by 8 bases and V by 4 bases; bases with no gene match: 4. The CDR3 covers 14 residues. From germline, CDR1 is KGHSH and CDR2 LQKENI. The CDR3 bases are TGTGCCAGCTCACGGGACAGGGGATCCGAAAAACTGTTTTTT. As protein: CASSRDRGSEKLFF.

This rearrangement joins TRBV5-4 to TRBJ1-2; D might be TRBD1 (6 bases). This CDR3 is 16 amino acids long. Trimming took off 2 bases at V and 3 bases at J, with 17 bases between the two ends. In germline, CDR1 is SGHNT, CDR2 YYREEE (reference sequence). The CDR3 here is CASSFVVQGRDYGYTF. CDR3 coding DNA: TGTGCCAGCAGCTTTGTGGTACAGGGTAGGGACTATGGCTACACCTTC.

CDR3 DNA: TGCGCCAGCAGGTCCGAGGGATGGGCCTACAATGAGCAGTTCTTC. It translates to CASRSEGWAYNEQFF. The genes are TRBV5-1 and TRBJ2-1; tentatively, D is TRBD2 (5 bases). V dropped 5 bases and J dropped 2 bases, with 14 bases sitting between them. The CDR3 runs 15 residues. Per the germline V gene, CDR1 is SGHRS and CDR2 is YFSETQ.

The sample holds many counts of this clone. The rearrangement joins TRBV5-6 to TRBJ2-2, with D hard to call. The CDR3 totals 13 residues. V dropped 4 bases and J dropped 4 bases, with 8 bases sitting between them. Germline CDR1 is SGHDT and CDR2 is YYEEEE. The CDR3 DNA is TGTGCCAGCAGCCCCACGGGCACCGGGGAGCTGTTTTTT. It is translated as CASSPTGTGELFF.

The gene calls are TRBV23-1 and TRBJ2-3, with 7 bases lining up with TRBD2. TRBV23-1 is an ORF; its function is uncertain. This CDR3 has 17 amino acids. The V gene end was trimmed by 3 bases and the J gene end by 1 base; junction bases not matched to a gene: 10. The DNA of the CDR3 is TGCGCCAGCAGTCATGTATCGAGCGGGGACTGCACAGATACGCAGTATTTT. It translates to CASSHVSSGDCTDTQYF.

The chain has TRBV18 and TRBJ1-1, with D maybe TRBD1 (5 bases). The CDR3 contains 17 residues. The germline CDR1 and CDR2 sequences are KGHSH and LQKENI. V was clipped by 0 bases and J by 1 base, with 15 bases between them. The DNA for the CDR3 is TGTGCCAGCTCACCACCTAGTACAGGAATTAAGAACACTGAAGCTTTCTTT. It translates to CASSPPSTGIKNTEAFF.

The CDR3: CASSIVPGGTNYGYTF. CDR3 nucleotide sequence: TGTGCCAGTAGTATAGTCCCAGGGGGGACTAACTATGGCTACACCTTC. This chain uses TRBV19 with TRBJ1-2; 7 bases line up with TRBD1. The germline V gene has CDR1 LNHDA and CDR2 SQIVND (reference sequence). This CDR3 comprises 16 residues. The junction had 5 bases not matched to a gene; V was cut back by 1 base and J by 0 bases.

V is TRBV6-5 and J is TRBJ1-2; D is undetermined. The V gene lost 6 bases and the J gene lost 1 base, with 15 bases spanning the gap. The CDR3 totals 15 residues. CDR1 and CDR2 (germline): MNHEY, SVGAGI. The DNA for the CDR3 is TGTGCCAGCAGCGGAGGACGGCATCTTAACTATGGCTACACCTTC. Its protein is CASSGGRHLNYGYTF.

V usage is TRBV6-1 and J usage is TRBJ2-7; 8 positions agree with TRBD1. Germline V gives CDR1 MNHNS, CDR2 SASEGT. With 4 bases clipped from V and 3 bases from J, the junction kept 5 bases outside the gene matches. The CDR3 consists of 14 residues. CDR3 nucleotides: TGTGCCAGCAGTGGATTTGGACAGGGCTACGAGCAGTACTTC. Translation: CASSGFGQGYEQYF.

The rearrangement uses TRBV5-4 and TRBJ2-1, with 9 bases that match TRBD1. Germline CDR1 is SGHNT and CDR2 is YYREEE (reference sequence). V lost 4 bases and J lost 9; bases outside the gene matches: 14. The CDR3 has 16 amino acids. Written as DNA, the CDR3 is TGTGCCAGCAGCCTGATAGTCCCGGGACAGGGAGGTGAGCAGTTCTTC. Protein: CASSLIVPGQGGEQFF.

The rearrangement joins TRBV5-1 to TRBJ2-1; 7 nucleotides agree with TRBD2. The junction had 13 bases not matched to a gene; V was cut back by 3 bases and J by 4 bases. The CDR3 runs to 17 residues. From germline, CDR1 is SGHRS and CDR2 YFSETQ. This CDR3 reads CASSSMRGTGEYNEQFF. For the CDR3, the DNA is TGCGCCAGCAGCTCAATGCGGGGGACGGGCGAATACAATGAGCAGTTCTTC.

The genes are TRBV7-2 and TRBJ2-7, with 7 positions matching TRBD1. Germline CDR1 is SGHTA and CDR2 is FQGNSA. The CDR3 extends over 15 amino acids. V shed 0 bases, J shed 3 bases, and the junction held 5 bases outside the gene matches. CDR3 in amino acids: CASSLAGGPFYEQYF. DNA for the CDR3: TGTGCCAGCAGCTTAGCAGGGGGCCCCTTCTACGAGCAGTACTTC.

This chain joins TRBV11-2 and TRBJ1-1; D is uncertain. The germline gives CDR1 SGHAT, CDR2 FQNNGV. The CDR3 spans 13 residues. Deletions cut 5 bases from V and 9 bases from J, with 16 bases between. DNA of the CDR3: TGTGCCAGCAGCCCAGCGGCACTGGTAAAAGCTTTCTTT. It encodes CASSPAALVKAFF.

This rearrangement joins TRBV18 to TRBJ2-7, with 10 positions matching TRBD2. The V gene's germline CDR1 is KGHSH and CDR2 LQKENI. The V segment lost 3 bases and the J segment 2 bases; nucleotides outside the gene matches: 4. The CDR3 runs to 15 residues. Here the CDR3 reads CASSPQAGGPYEQYF. The CDR3 DNA follows: TGTGCCAGCTCACCTCAAGCGGGAGGGCCCTACGAGCAGTACTTC.

J is TRBJ1-6 and V is TRBV27; tentatively, D is TRBD1 (6 bases). The CDR3 has 13 residues. Germline assignment: CDR1 MNHEY and CDR2 SMNVEV (reference sequence). V shed 5 bases and J shed 10 bases, with 12 bases lying between them. The chain's CDR3 is CASSVRGISPLHF. CDR3 nucleotide sequence: TGTGCCAGCAGTGTCAGGGGTATCTCACCCCTCCACTTT.

CDR3 DNA sequence: TGTGCTAGTGGTGCCGGACAGGGGAAAAAGTACTTC. It specifies CASGAGQGKKYF. The chain combines TRBV12-5 with TRBJ2-5; 9 nucleotides agree with TRBD1. After removal of 5 bases from V and 12 bases from J, the junction contained 7 bases not matched to a gene. This CDR3 is built from 12 residues. In germline, CDR1 is LGHNT, CDR2 FRNRAP.

CDR3 DNA sequence: TGTGCCAGCAGCCCCAACAGGGGGAGGAACACTGAAGCTTTCTTT. Residues: CASSPNRGRNTEAFF. The V and J genes are TRBV9 and TRBJ1-1, with TRBD1 matching 8 bases. Germline V gene lookup returns CDR1 SGDLS and CDR2 YYNGEE. The CDR3 is made up of 15 amino acids. The V gene end was trimmed by 4 bases and the J gene end by 1 base; junction bases not matched to a gene: 6.

CDR3 loop: CASSQGQGYSGNTIYF. CDR3 nucleotide sequence: TGTGCCAGCAGCCAAGGACAGGGGTACTCTGGAAACACCATATATTTT. V gene TRBV14 combines with J gene TRBJ1-3; 8 positions agree with TRBD1. After removal of 1 base from V and 0 bases from J, the junction contained 2 bases not matched to a gene. The CDR3 totals 16 residues. Per germline, CDR1 SGHDN and CDR2 FVKESK.